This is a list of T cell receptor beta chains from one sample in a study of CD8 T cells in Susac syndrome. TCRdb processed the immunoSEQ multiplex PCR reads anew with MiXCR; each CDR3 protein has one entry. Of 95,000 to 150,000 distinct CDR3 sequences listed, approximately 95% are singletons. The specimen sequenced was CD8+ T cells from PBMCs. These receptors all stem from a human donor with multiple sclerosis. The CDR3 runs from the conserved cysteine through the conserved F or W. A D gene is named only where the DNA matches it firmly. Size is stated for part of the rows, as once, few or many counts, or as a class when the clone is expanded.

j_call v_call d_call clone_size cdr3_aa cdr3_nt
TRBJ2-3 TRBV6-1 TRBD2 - CASSELQAGGPGDTQYF TGTGCCAGCAGTGAATTGCAAGCGGGGGGGCCCGGGGATACGCAGTATTTT
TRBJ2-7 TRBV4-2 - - CASSQEMATGPYEQYF TGTGCCAGCAGCCAAGAAATGGCGACAGGCCCCTACGAGCAGTACTTC
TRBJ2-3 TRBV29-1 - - CSVEGTQGGESTDTQYF TGCAGCGTTGAAGGGACCCAGGGGGGAGAAAGCACAGATACGCAGTATTTT
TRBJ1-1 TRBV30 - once CAQSPGMNTEAFF TGTGCCCAAAGCCCCGGGATGAACACTGAAGCTTTCTTT
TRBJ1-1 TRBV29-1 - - CSAYLGRNTEAFF TGCAGCGCCTATTTGGGGCGGAACACTGAAGCTTTCTTT
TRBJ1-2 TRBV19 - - CASSIAGPYGYTF TGTGCCAGTAGTATTGCAGGCCCCTATGGCTACACCTTC
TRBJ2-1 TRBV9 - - CASSVEPGLRDEQFF TGTGCCAGCAGCGTAGAGCCCGGGTTACGGGATGAGCAGTTCTTC
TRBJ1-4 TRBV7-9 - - CASSRTGGNEKLFF TGTGCCAGCAGCCGTACCGGGGGAAATGAAAAACTGTTTTTT
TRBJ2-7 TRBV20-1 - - CSAPVLATEQYF TGCAGTGCCCCGGTCTTGGCTACCGAGCAGTACTTC
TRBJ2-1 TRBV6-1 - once CASRRLSSYNEQFF TGTGCCAGCAGGCGCTTAAGCTCCTACAATGAGCAGTTCTTC
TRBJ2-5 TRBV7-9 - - CAGQGGVRQETQYF TGTGCCGGGCAAGGGGGAGTCCGCCAAGAGACCCAGTACTTC
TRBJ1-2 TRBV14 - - CASSQTVTYGYTF TGTGCCAGCAGCCAAACAGTAACCTATGGCTACACCTTC
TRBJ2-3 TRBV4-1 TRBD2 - CASSQDAGLEFTDTQYF TGCGCCAGCAGCCAAGACGCGGGACTAGAGTTTACAGATACGCAGTATTTT
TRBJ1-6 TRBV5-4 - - CASSLLSGYNSPLHF TGTGCCAGCAGCTTGCTATCGGGCTATAATTCACCCCTCCACTTT
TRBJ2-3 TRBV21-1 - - CASSLTQRFGTDTQYF TGTGCCAGCAGTCTAACTCAGAGGTTTGGCACAGATACGCAGTATTTT
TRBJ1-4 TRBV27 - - CASSPADTPKLFF TGTGCCAGCAGCCCCGCGGACACCCCGAAGCTGTTTTTT
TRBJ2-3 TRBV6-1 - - CASSEFRQGIGPAQYF TGTGCCAGCAGTGAATTTCGGCAGGGTATCGGACCGGCGCAGTATTTT
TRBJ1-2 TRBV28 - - CASSAPGGKNDYTF TGTGCCAGCAGTGCCCCGGGAGGGAAAAACGACTACACCTTC
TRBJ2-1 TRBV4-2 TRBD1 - CASSQVLMGQGEHEQFF TGTGCCAGCAGCCAAGTTCTCATGGGACAGGGTGAGCATGAGCAGTTCTTC
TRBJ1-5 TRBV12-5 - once CASGLFGGLSNQPQHF TGTGCTAGTGGTTTGTTCGGGGGGTTGAGCAATCAGCCCCAGCATTTT
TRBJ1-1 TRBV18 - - CASSPRRDRRTTEAFF TGTGCCAGCTCACCACGTAGAGACAGGAGGACTACTGAAGCTTTCTTT
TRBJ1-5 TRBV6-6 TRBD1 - CASGQEYQPQHF TGTGCCAGCGGACAGGAGTATCAGCCCCAGCATTTT
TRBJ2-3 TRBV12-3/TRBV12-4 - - CASTTTFGSDTQYF TGTGCCAGCACTACGACATTCGGAAGTGATACGCAGTATTTT
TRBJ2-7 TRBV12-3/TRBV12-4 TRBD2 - CASSFGAGAYEQYF TGTGCCAGCAGTTTTGGGGCGGGGGCCTACGAGCAGTACTTC
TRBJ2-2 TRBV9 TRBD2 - CASSQAGGGTGELFF TGTGCCAGCAGCCAAGCGGGGGGAGGCACCGGGGAGCTGTTTTTT
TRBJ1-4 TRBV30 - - CAWSAPEGRGNEKLFF TGTGCCTGGAGTGCCCCGGAAGGGAGGGGTAATGAAAAACTGTTTTTT
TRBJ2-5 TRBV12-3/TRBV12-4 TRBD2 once CASSSGLAKYF TGTGCCAGCAGTTCGGGACTAGCTAAGTACTTC
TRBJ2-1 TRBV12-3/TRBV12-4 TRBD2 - CASRGLAGAPYNEQFF TGTGCCAGCCGCGGACTAGCGGGAGCGCCGTACAATGAGCAGTTCTTC
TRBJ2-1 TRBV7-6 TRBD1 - CASSLGQGKEQFF TGTGCCAGCAGCTTAGGACAGGGCAAAGAGCAGTTCTTC
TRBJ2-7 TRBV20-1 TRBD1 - CSARTAGGAEQYF TGCAGTGCTAGAACCGCAGGGGGCGCCGAGCAGTACTTC
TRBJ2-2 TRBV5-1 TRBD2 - CASSLTSGIGGELFF TGCGCCAGCAGCTTGACTAGCGGGATCGGCGGGGAGCTGTTTTTT
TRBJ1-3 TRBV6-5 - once CASSYRQYRVDTIYF TGTGCCAGCAGTTACCGACAGTACAGGGTTGACACCATATATTTT
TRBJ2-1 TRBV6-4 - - CASSLRSGDNEQFF TGTGCCAGCAGCCTGAGGTCGGGGGACAATGAGCAGTTCTTC
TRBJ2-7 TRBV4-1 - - CASSQDSGERYEQYF TGCGCCAGCAGCCAAGATTCCGGAGAACGCTACGAGCAGTACTTC
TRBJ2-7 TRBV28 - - CASTLGPAGVGYEQYF TGTGCCAGCACCCTTGGCCCAGCAGGGGTCGGCTACGAGCAGTACTTC
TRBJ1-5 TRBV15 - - CATSTNREGNQPQHF TGTGCCACCAGCACAAACAGGGAGGGCAATCAGCCCCAGCATTTT
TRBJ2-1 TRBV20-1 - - CSAETGTDNEQFF TGCAGTGCAGAGACCGGTACCGACAATGAGCAGTTCTTC
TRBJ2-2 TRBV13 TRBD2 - CASSLELATYTGELFF TGTGCCAGCAGCTTGGAACTAGCGACCTACACCGGGGAGCTGTTTTTT
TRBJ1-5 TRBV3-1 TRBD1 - CASSQGWTGNQPQHF TGTGCCAGCAGCCAAGGTTGGACAGGGAATCAGCCCCAGCATTTT
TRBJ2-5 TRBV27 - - CASSPMGRAGETQYF TGTGCCAGCAGTCCGATGGGCCGGGCGGGGGAGACCCAGTACTTC
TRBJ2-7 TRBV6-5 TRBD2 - CASSYDSSGGAKEQYF TGTGCCAGCAGTTACGACTCTAGCGGGGGGGCAAAGGAGCAGTACTTC
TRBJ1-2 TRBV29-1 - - CSVEEYSTGLSHGYTF TGCAGCGTTGAAGAATACTCGACAGGACTCTCTCATGGCTACACCTTC
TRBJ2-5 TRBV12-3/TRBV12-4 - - CASSLRAIQETQYF TGTGCCAGCAGTTTACGGGCCATCCAAGAGACCCAGTACTTC
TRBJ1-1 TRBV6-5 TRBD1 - CASSYQGTGIAEAFF TGTGCCAGCAGTTACCAGGGGACAGGAATAGCTGAAGCTTTCTTT
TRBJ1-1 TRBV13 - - CASSVRGASNTEAFF TGTGCCAGCAGCGTCCGGGGCGCCTCGAACACTGAAGCTTTCTTT
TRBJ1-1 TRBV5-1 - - CASTEGGTEAFF TGCGCCAGCACCGAAGGTGGAACTGAAGCTTTCTTT
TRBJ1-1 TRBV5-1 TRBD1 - CASSPGTENTEAFF TGCGCCAGCAGCCCCGGGACAGAGAACACTGAAGCTTTCTTT
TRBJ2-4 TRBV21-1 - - CASSKVLRAPASKNIQYF TGTGCCAGCAGCAAAGTATTGAGGGCGCCGGCTTCCAAAAACATTCAGTACTTC